A single sample gave rise to the 8 T cell receptor beta chains below, sequenced in a study of early T cells in non-severe SARS-CoV-2 infection. TCRdb analysed the 5' RACE reads with MiXCR anew, one entry per CDR3 protein. Of 25,000 to 40,000 distinct CDR3 sequences in the sample, 4.5% to 5% were seen once. Sequenced: whole blood. These TCRs come from an adult who was a healthcare worker with PCR-confirmed SARS-CoV-2 infection or an uninfected control (not recorded which).

This clonotype was seen more than once but under ten times. V usage is TRBV15 and J usage is TRBJ2-2; 7 bases line up with TRBD2. Germline V gene data show CDR1 as LNHNV and CDR2 as YYDKDF (reference sequence). With V trimmed by 0 bases and J by 6 bases, 7 bases remained unmatched. This CDR3 contains 16 residues. The CDR3 protein is CATSRDGRDKPGELFF. The CDR3 region has the DNA TGTGCCACCAGCAGAGATGGGAGGGATAAACCCGGGGAGCTGTTTTTT. Full variable domain (remainder filled in from reference TRBV15 and TRBJ2-2): DAMVIQNPRYQVTQFGKPVTLSCSQTLNHNVMYWYQQKSSQAPKLLFHYYDKDFNNEADTPDNFQSRRPNTSFCFLDIRSPGLGDTAMYLCATSRDGRDKPGELFFGEGSRLTVL.

This clonotype was found a few times. The genes are TRBV7-2 and TRBJ1-2; D not certain. Trimming cost V 2 bases and J 2 bases, with 9 bases left between them. CDR3 length equals 14 residues. Germline values: CDR1 SGHTA, CDR2 FQGNSA. In DNA form, the CDR3 reads TGTGCCAGCAGCTTAATGATGGGAAACTATGGCTACACCTTC. This sequence encodes CASSLMMGNYGYTF.

This clonotype came up many times. V gene TRBV5-4 combines with J gene TRBJ1-5; TRBD1 might be the D (6 bases). There are 13 residues in the CDR3. The V gene lost 9 bases and the J gene lost 2 bases, with 12 bases spanning the gap. CDR1 is SGHNT and CDR2 is YYREEE in the germline V gene (reference sequence). For the CDR3, the DNA is TGTGCCACCCCCAGGGGTGGCAATCAGCCCCAGCATTTT. Its translation is CATPRGGNQPQHF.

There are a few counts of this clonotype. This chain links TRBV5-4 with TRBJ2-1, with a tentative D call TRBD1 (6 bases). CDR1 SGHNT and CDR2 YYREEE come from the germline V gene (reference sequence). This CDR3 has 15 residues. Trimming pared 4 bases from V and 5 bases from J, leaving 16 bases between. CDR3 bases: TGTGCCAGCAGCCCCCCCAGGGGCCAGGACAATGAGCAGTTCTTC. Its protein is CASSPPRGQDNEQFF.

There are many counts of this clonotype. V is TRBV20-1 and J is TRBJ2-1, with 10 nucleotides matching TRBD2. There are 16 residues in the CDR3. V was pared by 0 bases and J by 7 bases, with 9 bases of the junction left unmatched. From germline, CDR1 is DFQATT and CDR2 SNEGSKA (reference sequence). The CDR3 sequence is CSAREWTSGSRNEQFF. As DNA, the CDR3 is TGCAGTGCTAGAGAATGGACTAGCGGCTCTAGGAATGAGCAGTTCTTC.

The table lists this clonotype with many counts. The rearrangement joins TRBV30 to TRBJ1-2; 7 positions agree with TRBD1. Germline lookup yields CDR1 GTSNPN and CDR2 SVGIG (reference sequence). The CDR3 is 13 amino acids. The junction had 5 bases not matched to a gene; V was cut back by 5 bases and J by 2 bases. This CDR3 reads CAWQPGQNYGYTF. CDR3 sequence (DNA): TGTGCCTGGCAGCCGGGACAGAACTATGGCTACACCTTC.

This clonotype was found many times. The chain employs TRBV3-1 and TRBJ1-2; possible D gene TRBD1, 6 bases. The CDR3 has 15 residues. Germline CDR1 LGHDT, CDR2 YNNKEL (reference sequence). Trimming cost V 4 bases and J 4 bases, with 16 bases left between them. The CDR3 DNA reads as TGTGCCAGCAGCCTACTGATTACAGGGAGCTATGGCTACACCTTC. Protein: CASSLLITGSYGYTF.

This chain uses TRBV2 with TRBJ2-3; D is undetermined. With 6 bases removed from V and 5 bases from J, the gap between germline ends came to 9 bases. The length of the CDR3 is 12 residues. The germline CDR1 and CDR2 sequences are SNHLY and FYNNEI. Here the CDR3 reads CASRAQVDTQYF. The CDR3 coding sequence is TGTGCCAGCAGGGCCCAGGTAGATACGCAGTATTTT.